This TCR beta chain stems from a study of cytomegalovirus exposure and HLA in healthy donors. The wider study: From HLA-typed donors, an early data release held about 85 million unique TCRs.

This clone was seen more than once but under ten times. CDR1 is LNHDA and CDR2 is SQIVND in the germline V gene (reference sequence). Trimming took 5 bases from V and 2 from J, leaving 10 bases between them. The CDR3 covers 14 residues. Amplification used 60 Vbeta primers and 13 Jbeta primers. Clones were read by immunoSEQ multiplex PCR, and TCRdb kept only the in-frame ones, dropping some. The sample comprises under 200,000 clones, around 76% of which are singletons, and more than 1.3% rests with the top ten. The sample taken for sequencing was PBMCs. The V gene is TRBV19, the J gene TRBJ2-1; tentative D call: TRBD1 (6 bases). The sequence was obtained from a girl under 18 in good health and CMV-seropositive. CDR3 loop: CASSLQGTYNEQFF. In DNA form, the CDR3 reads TGTGCCAGTAGTCTACAGGGAACCTACAATGAGCAGTTCTTC.